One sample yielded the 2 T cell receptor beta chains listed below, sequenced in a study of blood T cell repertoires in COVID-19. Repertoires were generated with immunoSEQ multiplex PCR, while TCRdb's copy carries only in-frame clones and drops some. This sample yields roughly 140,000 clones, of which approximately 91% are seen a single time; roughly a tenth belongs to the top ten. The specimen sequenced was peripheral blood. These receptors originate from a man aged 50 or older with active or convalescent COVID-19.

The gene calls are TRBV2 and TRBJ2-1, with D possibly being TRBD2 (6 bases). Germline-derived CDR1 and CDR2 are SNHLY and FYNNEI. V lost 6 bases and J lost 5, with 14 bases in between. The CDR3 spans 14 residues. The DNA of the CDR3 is TGTGCCAGCAGCCCGAGCGGGCCGGACAATGAGCAGTTCTTC. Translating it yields CASSPSGPDNEQFF.

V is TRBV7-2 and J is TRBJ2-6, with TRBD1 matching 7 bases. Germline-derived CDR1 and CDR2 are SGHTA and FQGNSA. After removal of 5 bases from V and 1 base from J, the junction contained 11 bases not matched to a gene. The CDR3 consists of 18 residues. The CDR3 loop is CASSNPGTALSGANVLTF. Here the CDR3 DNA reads TGTGCCAGCAGCAACCCCGGGACAGCTCTTTCTGGGGCCAACGTCCTGACTTTC.